The rows below give T cell receptor beta chains drawn from one sample of a study of blood T cell repertoires in COVID-19. Here immunoSEQ multiplex PCR was the method, and the copy in TCRdb shows in-frame clones only, minus some. The sample includes some 320,000 clones, around nine tenths seen only once; the top ten take 4.5% to 5.5%. Sequencing input: PBMCs or T cells enriched from blood (not recorded which). Receptor source: a man between 60 and 75 years old who had recovered from COVID-19. CDR3s include the opening cysteine and the closing phenylalanine or tryptophan. A D gene is named only where the DNA matches it firmly. Some rows mark clone size as missing; the rest say once, few, many or name a class of expanded clone.

size	V	D	J	CDR3	DNA
-	TRBV29-1	TRBD2	TRBJ2-5	CSVVRTSGETQYF	TGCAGCGTTGTACGAACTAGCGGAGAGACCCAGTACTTC
-	TRBV30	TRBD2	TRBJ2-7	CAWTPASGSSYEQYF	TGTGCCTGGACCCCCGCTAGCGGAAGCTCCTACGAGCAGTACTTC
-	TRBV29-1	TRBD1	TRBJ2-1	CSVPRDRGINEQFF	TGCAGCGTCCCCCGGGACAGGGGGATCAATGAGCAGTTCTTC
-	TRBV7-2	TRBD2	TRBJ2-4	CASSPRLAGDNIQYF	TGTGCCAGCAGTCCCCGACTAGCGGGAGATAACATTCAGTACTTC
-	TRBV28	-	TRBJ1-1	CASSPQSGTKNSEAFF	TGTGCCAGCAGTCCGCAATCCGGGACAAAGAACTCTGAAGCTTTCTTT
-	TRBV9	TRBD2	TRBJ2-2	CASSVGTSGRSYTGELFF	TGTGCCAGCAGCGTAGGGACTAGCGGGAGGTCTTACACCGGGGAGCTGTTTTTT
-	TRBV28	TRBD2	TRBJ2-1	CASRLAGTSGNNEQFF	TGTGCCAGCAGACTAGCCGGGACTAGCGGCAACAATGAGCAGTTCTTC
once	TRBV19	TRBD2	TRBJ2-1	CASSILAGGPGNEQFF	TGTGCCAGTAGTATTCTAGCGGGAGGGCCAGGTAATGAGCAGTTCTTC
-	TRBV9	-	TRBJ2-7	CASSVDGGSGSYEQYF	TGTGCCAGCAGCGTAGATGGGGGTAGCGGCTCCTACGAGCAGTACTTC
-	TRBV7-6	TRBD2	TRBJ2-3	CASSFLAGGPSGTDTQYF	TGTGCCAGCAGCTTCCTAGCGGGAGGGCCCTCAGGAACAGATACGCAGTATTTT